The rows below give T cell receptor beta chains drawn from one sample of a study of T cell responses to AZD1222 COVID-19 vaccine. Profiling relied on immunoSEQ multiplex PCR, and the TCRdb table lists in-frame clones only, not all of them. The sample contains about 140,000 clones, 80% to 95% of which appear only once. The sample here was peripheral blood, taken on day 0 of AZD1222 vaccination. These receptors were collected from an adult in good health. Both conserved end residues are part of each CDR3. The D gene is left open where the match is weak. The size of a clone is reported for some rows only, either as once, few or many, or as a class for expanded clones.

D gene,V gene,J gene,clone size,CDR3 DNA,CDR3 protein
-,TRBV1,TRBJ1-2,-,TGCACCAGCAGCCATGTACCGGGACAGGGGAACTATGGCTACACCTTC,CTSSHVPGQGNYGYTF
TRBD2,TRBV4-1,TRBJ2-3,once,TGCGCCAGCAGCCATCGGGGGGGCGTGAGGGCAGATACGCAGTATTTT,CASSHRGGVRADTQYF
TRBD1,TRBV4-1,TRBJ2-7,-,TGCGCCAGCAGCTCGACCAGGGACAGGGCGAATGAGCAGTACTTC,CASSSTRDRANEQYF
-,TRBV18,TRBJ1-2,few,TGTGCCAGCTCACCCGGCATGTGGGCAGGCGGTACAAACTATGGCTACACCTTC,CASSPGMWAGGTNYGYTF
-,TRBV19,TRBJ2-3,-,TGTGCCAGTAGTATAGGTCGAGGAACAGTCCCTGGCACAGATACGCAGTATTTT,CASSIGRGTVPGTDTQYF
TRBD2,TRBV5-4,TRBJ2-3,-,TGTGCCAGCAGCTTGGTTATCGCTAGCGGGAGGGATACGCAGTATTTT,CASSLVIASGRDTQYF
TRBD1,TRBV5-1,TRBJ2-1,-,TGCGCCAGCAGCAGACAGGGGATGGTCTACAATGAGCAGTTCTTC,CASSRQGMVYNEQFF
-,TRBV6-4,TRBJ2-2,-,TGTGCCAGCAGTGACAGGGGGGACACCGGGGAGCTGTTTTTT,CASSDRGDTGELFF
-,TRBV6-5,TRBJ1-1,-,TGTGCCAGCAGTTATTATCGGCCGGGGAACACTGAAGCTTTCTTT,CASSYYRPGNTEAFF
TRBD1,TRBV30,TRBJ1-1,-,TGTGCCTGGAGTCTAGGGGGCGATGGGGCTTTCTTT,CAWSLGGDGAFF
-,TRBV6-4,TRBJ1-2,-,TGTGCCAGCAGTGACGAGGACATTAACTATGGCTACACCTTC,CASSDEDINYGYTF
-,TRBV2,TRBJ2-5,-,TGTGCCGTTTCACAGGGGCGGGGGGAGACCCAGTACTTC,CAVSQGRGETQYF
TRBD1,TRBV5-6,TRBJ1-2,-,TGTGCCAGCAGACGGGACAGGGAGGGCTACACCTTC,CASRRDREGYTF
-,TRBV5-4,TRBJ1-5,-,TGTGCCAGCAGCACAGACTACAATCAGCCCCAGCATTTT,CASSTDYNQPQHF
TRBD1,TRBV10-2,TRBJ1-6,-,TGCGCCAGCAGTCCTGACAGGGAAGGTTCACCCCTCCACTTT,CASSPDREGSPLHF
-,TRBV6-4,TRBJ1-1,-,TGTGCCAGCAGTGACTCTCCCAGGAACACTGAAGCTTTCTTT,CASSDSPRNTEAFF
-,TRBV24-1,TRBJ2-7,-,TGTGCCACGCGGGACACTAGCTCCTACGAGCAGTACTTC,CATRDTSSYEQYF
-,TRBV18,TRBJ1-2,-,TGTGCCAGCTCACCAGATACCGCGTATGGCTACACCTTC,CASSPDTAYGYTF
-,TRBV9,TRBJ2-1,once,TGTGCCAGCAGCGTAGATGGATTACTGGGTGAGCAGTTCTTC,CASSVDGLLGEQFF
TRBD1,TRBV6-4,TRBJ1-2,-,TGTGCCAGCAGTGACGGCGGAGGGGGCGTCTATGGCTACACCTTC,CASSDGGGGVYGYTF
-,TRBV28,TRBJ2-3,-,TGTGCCAGCCGGGACACCTACACAGATACGCAGTATTTT,CASRDTYTDTQYF
TRBD2,TRBV6-5,TRBJ2-7,-,TGTGCCAGCAGTCTGGGGACTAGCGGTACCTACGAGCAGTACTTC,CASSLGTSGTYEQYF
-,TRBV6-5,TRBJ1-2,-,TGTGCCAGCCGTCCTCGGTCCAGGGACTATGGCTACACCTTC,CASRPRSRDYGYTF
TRBD2,TRBV7-9,TRBJ2-7,-,TGTGCCAGCAGCTCTGGAAGGGGACTAGCGGGTTTTAGCTCCTACGAGCAGTACTTC,CASSSGRGLAGFSSYEQYF
-,TRBV29-1,TRBJ1-2,-,TGCAGCGTCGGGTCGTTTAACTATGGCTACACCTTC,CSVGSFNYGYTF
-,TRBV6-5,TRBJ1-2,once,TGTGCCAGCCAGGGAGCTTGGGGCTACACCTTC,CASQGAWGYTF
TRBD2,TRBV2,TRBJ2-1,-,TGTGCCAGCACCGCGGTTAGCGGGGGATACTACAATGAGCAGTTCTTC,CASTAVSGGYYNEQFF
-,TRBV18,TRBJ1-6,-,TGTGCCAGCTCCCCGGACCGAGGAGGGAATTCACCCCTCCACTTT,CASSPDRGGNSPLHF
-,TRBV10-1,TRBJ2-1,-,TGCGCCAGCAGTGAAAACAATGAGCAGTTCTTC,CASSENNEQFF
-,TRBV10-3,TRBJ2-7,-,TGTGCCATCGGGGAACAGGGAAGATTTGGCTACGAGCAGTACTTC,CAIGEQGRFGYEQYF
-,TRBV12-3/TRBV12-4,TRBJ1-2,-,TGTGCCAGCAGTTTTACCAGGGCGAGGGGCTACACCTTC,CASSFTRARGYTF
-,TRBV30,TRBJ2-2,-,TGTGCCTGGACCCTCCTTCCCGCCGGGGAGCTGTTTTTT,CAWTLLPAGELFF
TRBD1,TRBV6-5,TRBJ2-2,-,TGTGCCACCCGAGGGACAGGGGTCACCGGGGAGCTGTTTTTT,CATRGTGVTGELFF
-,TRBV5-1,TRBJ2-2,-,TGCGCCAGCAGCTTGACTGCCGGGACCGGGGAGCTGTTTTTT,CASSLTAGTGELFF
-,TRBV19,TRBJ2-7,-,TGTGCCAGTAGTGTTTACCCCTGGACCGAAGAGCAGTACTTC,CASSVYPWTEEQYF
TRBD1,TRBV2,TRBJ2-5,-,TGTGCCAGCAGCGGGACAGAAGAGACCCAGTACTTC,CASSGTEETQYF
TRBD1,TRBV3-1/TRBV3-2,TRBJ1-5,once,TGTGCCAGCAGCCAAGTGGTCCACCCAGGACAGGAGAGGCGCAGCAATCAGCCCCAGCATTTT,CASSQVVHPGQERRSNQPQHF
TRBD1,TRBV3-1/TRBV3-2,TRBJ2-7,-,TGTGCCAGCAGCCTATACGGACAGGGACACTACGAGCAGTACTTC,CASSLYGQGHYEQYF
-,TRBV30,TRBJ2-7,-,TGTGCCTGGAGCCCTGAAACGGGGGTGCAGTACTTC,CAWSPETGVQYF
TRBD1,TRBV19,TRBJ1-3,-,TGTGCCAGTAGTATCAAGGGGGCGTCTGGAAACACCATATATTTT,CASSIKGASGNTIYF
-,TRBV18,TRBJ2-2,-,TGTGCCAGCTCACCTCTTGGCAGCGCGAACACCGGGGAGCTGTTTTTT,CASSPLGSANTGELFF
TRBD1,TRBV7-2,TRBJ1-5,-,TGTGCCAGCAGCCCTCGCCGGGGCCTGACAGGGAAGGAGGTTCATTTT,CASSPRRGLTGKEVHF
-,TRBV19,TRBJ2-3,once,TGTGCCAGTAGTATTTTGCACACAGATACGCAGTATTTT,CASSILHTDTQYF
TRBD1,TRBV29-1,TRBJ2-7,-,TGCAGCGCCGCAGGGACAGTCGACGAGCAGTACTTC,CSAAGTVDEQYF
-,TRBV9,TRBJ2-1,-,TGTGCCAGCAGCATACAGGGCGGGAATGAGCAGTTCTTC,CASSIQGGNEQFF
TRBD1,TRBV7-9,TRBJ2-1,few,TGTGCCAGCAGCTTAACCCAGGGGGACCACAATGAGCAGTTCTTC,CASSLTQGDHNEQFF
TRBD1,TRBV4-1,TRBJ1-5,-,TGCGCCAGCAGCCAACCTTCGACAGGGAGCAATCAGCCCCAGCATTTT,CASSQPSTGSNQPQHF
TRBD1,TRBV18,TRBJ2-7,-,TGTGCCAGCTCACCCCGGACAGGGGTTAGGGAGCAGTACTTC,CASSPRTGVREQYF
-,TRBV2,TRBJ1-1,-,TGTGCCAGCATTCTGGAGGGGCCCACTGAAGCTTTCTTT,CASILEGPTEAFF
-,TRBV5-1,TRBJ2-7,-,TGCGCCAGCAGCTTGACAGCCTCCTACGAGCAGTACTTC,CASSLTASYEQYF
-,TRBV6-1,TRBJ1-5,-,TGTGCCAGCAGTGAACTGGTACGGAATCAGCCCCAGCATTTT,CASSELVRNQPQHF
-,TRBV20-1,TRBJ2-5,once,TGCAGTGCTAGTCGGGACACAGAGCGGGAGACCCAGTACTTC,CSASRDTERETQYF
-,TRBV6-5,TRBJ1-3,-,TGTGCCAGCTCTGGGCAGTATAGAAACACCATATATTTT,CASSGQYRNTIYF